The source of this TCR beta chain is a study of T cells after posttransplantation cyclophosphamide. This clone turned up a few times. The antigen is unknown. V was clipped by 6 bases and J by 0 bases, with 15 bases between them. CDR3 length equals 16 residues. Germline-derived CDR1 and CDR2 are ENHRY and SYGVKD. Controls had myeloablative marrow grafts with methotrexate and calcineurin inhibitor, sampled at 1 year. Findings and limits, study-wide: Blood and skin or GI T cell repertoires showed limited TRB overlap. Recipient CMV seropositivity and CMV reactivation strongly tracked TRB clonality.

Profiled with immunoSEQ multiplex PCR; TCRdb holds only in-frame clones, not every one. This sample has about 22,000 clones, with roughly 90% found just once. This TCR was recovered from a female patient aged 50-59 years who received an allogeneic stem cell transplant from an unrelated donor, was CMV-positive, and had chronic GVHD only. A subset of T cells may come from the graft donor. This material consisted of PBMCs, taken after an allogeneic stem cell transplant with a calcineurin inhibitor and methotrexate. The chain employs TRBV10-3 and TRBJ1-3; TRBD1 is a possible D gene (6 bases). In nucleotides, the CDR3 is TGTGCCATCAGCCGCACGACAGGCCTCTCTGGAAACACCATATATTTT. It specifies CAISRTTGLSGNTIYF.